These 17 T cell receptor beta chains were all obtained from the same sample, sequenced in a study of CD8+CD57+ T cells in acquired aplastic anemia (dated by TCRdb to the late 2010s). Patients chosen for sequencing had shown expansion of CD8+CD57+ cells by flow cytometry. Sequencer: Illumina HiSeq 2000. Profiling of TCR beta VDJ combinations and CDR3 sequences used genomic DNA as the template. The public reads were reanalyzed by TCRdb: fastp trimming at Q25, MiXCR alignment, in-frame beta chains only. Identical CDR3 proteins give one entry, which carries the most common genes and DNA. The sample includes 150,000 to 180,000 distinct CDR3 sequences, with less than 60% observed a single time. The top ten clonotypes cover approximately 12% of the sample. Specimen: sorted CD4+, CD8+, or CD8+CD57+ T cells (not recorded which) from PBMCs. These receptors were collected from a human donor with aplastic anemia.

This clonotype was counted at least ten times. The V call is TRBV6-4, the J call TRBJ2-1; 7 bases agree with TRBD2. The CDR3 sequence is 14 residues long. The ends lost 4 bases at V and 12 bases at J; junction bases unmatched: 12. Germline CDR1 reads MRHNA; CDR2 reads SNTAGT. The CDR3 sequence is CASSGDPETGGQFF. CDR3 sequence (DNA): TGTGCCAGCAGTGGAGATCCTGAAACGGGGGGGCAGTTCTTC.

The CDR3 here is CASSLSEEQFF. The CDR3 nucleotides are TGCGCCAGCAGCTTGAGCGAGGAGCAGTTCTTC. This chain connects TRBV5-1 to TRBJ2-1; no firm D call. The CDR3 length is 11 residues. Trimming shortened V by 1 base and J by 10 bases, and 6 bases separated the two germline ends. Per germline, CDR1 SGHRS and CDR2 YFSETQ.

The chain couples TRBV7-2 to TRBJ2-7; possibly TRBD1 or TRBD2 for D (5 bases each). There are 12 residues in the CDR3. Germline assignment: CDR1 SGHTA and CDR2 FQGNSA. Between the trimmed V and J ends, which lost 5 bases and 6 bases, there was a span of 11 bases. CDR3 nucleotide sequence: TGTGCCAGCAGCCACCGGGGCCGCGAGCAGTACTTC. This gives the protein CASSHRGREQYF.

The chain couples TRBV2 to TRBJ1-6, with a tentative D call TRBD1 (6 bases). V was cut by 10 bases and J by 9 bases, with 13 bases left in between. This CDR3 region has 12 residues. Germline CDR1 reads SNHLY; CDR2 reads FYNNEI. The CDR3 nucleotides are TGTGCCAAACAGGGATCTAGTTCACCCCTCCACTTT. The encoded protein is CAKQGSSSPLHF.

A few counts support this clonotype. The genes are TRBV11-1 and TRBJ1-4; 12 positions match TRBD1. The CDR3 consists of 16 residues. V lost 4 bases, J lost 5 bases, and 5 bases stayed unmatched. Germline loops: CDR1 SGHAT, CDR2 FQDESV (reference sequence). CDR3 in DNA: TGTGCCAGCAGCTCCCGGGACAGGGGGCTCAATGAAAAACTGTTTTTT. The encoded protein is CASSSRDRGLNEKLFF.

Here the CDR3 reads CSVAELVYGYTF. The CDR3 DNA follows: TGCAGCGTGGCCGAGTTAGTTTATGGCTACACCTTC. V and J are TRBV29-1 and TRBJ1-2; D gene unclear. The CDR3 has 12 residues. V lost 6 bases to trimming and J lost 5 bases, with 13 bases between them. CDR1 SQVTM and CDR2 ANQGSEA come from the germline V gene.

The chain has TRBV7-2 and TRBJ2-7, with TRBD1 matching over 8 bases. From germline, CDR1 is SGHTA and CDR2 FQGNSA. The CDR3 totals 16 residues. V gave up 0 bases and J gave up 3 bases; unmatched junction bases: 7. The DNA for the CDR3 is TGTGCCAGCAGCTTAGCGTGGGTGGACAGGGTCTACGAGCAGTACTTC. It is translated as CASSLAWVDRVYEQYF.

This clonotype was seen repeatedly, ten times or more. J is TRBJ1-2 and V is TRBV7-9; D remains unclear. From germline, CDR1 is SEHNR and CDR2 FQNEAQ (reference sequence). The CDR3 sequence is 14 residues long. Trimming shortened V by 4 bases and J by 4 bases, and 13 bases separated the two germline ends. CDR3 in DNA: TGTGCCAGCAGCTCTACGCCAAAGGCCTATGGCTACACCTTC. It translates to CASSSTPKAYGYTF.

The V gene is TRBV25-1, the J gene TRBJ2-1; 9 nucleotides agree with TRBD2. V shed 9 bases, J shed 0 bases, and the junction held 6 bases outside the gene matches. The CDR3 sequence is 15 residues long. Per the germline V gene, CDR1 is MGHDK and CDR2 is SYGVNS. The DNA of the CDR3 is TGTGCCAGAGAGCGGGGGGCCACCTCCTACAATGAGCAGTTCTTC. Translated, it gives CARERGATSYNEQFF. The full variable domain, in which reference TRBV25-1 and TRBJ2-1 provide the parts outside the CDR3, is EADIYQTPRYLVIGTGKKITLECSQTMGHDKMYWYQQDPGMELHLIHYSYGVNSTEKGDLSSESTVSRIRTEHFPLTLESARPSHTSQYLCARERGATSYNEQFFGPGTRLTVL.

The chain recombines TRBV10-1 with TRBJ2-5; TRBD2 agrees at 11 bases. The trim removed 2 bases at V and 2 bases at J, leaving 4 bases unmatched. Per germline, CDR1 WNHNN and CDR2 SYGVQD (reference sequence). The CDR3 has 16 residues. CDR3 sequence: CASSEGLAGGQETQYF. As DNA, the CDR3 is TGCGCCAGCAGTGAGGGGCTAGCGGGGGGTCAAGAGACCCAGTACTTC.

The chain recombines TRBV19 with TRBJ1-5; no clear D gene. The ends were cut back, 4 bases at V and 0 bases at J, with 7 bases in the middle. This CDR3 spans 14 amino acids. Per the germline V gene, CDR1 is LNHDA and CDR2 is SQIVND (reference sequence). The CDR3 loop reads CASSRGFSNQPQHF. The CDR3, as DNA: TGTGCCAGTAGTAGAGGGTTTAGCAATCAGCCCCAGCATTTT.

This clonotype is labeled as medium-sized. In DNA form, the CDR3 reads TGTGCCAGCAGTGAGGGGACAGGGGGTAATTCACCCCTCCACTTT. Its translation is CASSEGTGGNSPLHF. The J gene is TRBJ1-6, the V gene TRBV2, with 11 bases aligning to TRBD1. Germline V gene lookup returns CDR1 SNHLY and CDR2 FYNNEI. V was pared by 3 bases and J by 6 bases, with 1 base of the junction left unmatched. This CDR3 has 15 amino acids.

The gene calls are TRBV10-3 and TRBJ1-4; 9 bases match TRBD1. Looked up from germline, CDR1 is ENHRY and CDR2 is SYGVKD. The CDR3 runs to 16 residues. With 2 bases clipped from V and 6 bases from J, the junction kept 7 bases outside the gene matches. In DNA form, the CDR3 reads TGTGCCATCAGTGAGGGGACAGGGAGCGCGGATGAAAAACTGTTTTTT. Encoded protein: CAISEGTGSADEKLFF.

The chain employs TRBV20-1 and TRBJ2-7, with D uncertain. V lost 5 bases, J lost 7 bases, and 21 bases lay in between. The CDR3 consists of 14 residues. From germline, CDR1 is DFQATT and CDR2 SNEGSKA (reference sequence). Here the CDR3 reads CSAVLSSGVGEQYF. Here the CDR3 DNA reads TGCAGTGCTGTCCTTAGCAGTGGGGTCGGGGAGCAGTACTTC.

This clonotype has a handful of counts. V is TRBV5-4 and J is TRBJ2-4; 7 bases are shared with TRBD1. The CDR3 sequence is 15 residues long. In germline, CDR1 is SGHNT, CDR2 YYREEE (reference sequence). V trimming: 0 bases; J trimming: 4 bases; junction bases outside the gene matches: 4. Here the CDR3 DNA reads TGTGCCAGCAGCTTGGGACAGGGTGGGAAAAACATTCAGTACTTC. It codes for CASSLGQGGKNIQYF.

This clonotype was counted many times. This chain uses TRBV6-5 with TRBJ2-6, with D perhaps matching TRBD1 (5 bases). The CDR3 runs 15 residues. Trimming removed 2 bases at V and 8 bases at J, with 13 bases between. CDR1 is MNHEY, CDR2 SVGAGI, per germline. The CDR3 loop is CASSYAGFGPNVLTF. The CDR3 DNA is TGTGCCAGCAGTTACGCAGGGTTCGGGCCCAACGTCCTGACTTTC.

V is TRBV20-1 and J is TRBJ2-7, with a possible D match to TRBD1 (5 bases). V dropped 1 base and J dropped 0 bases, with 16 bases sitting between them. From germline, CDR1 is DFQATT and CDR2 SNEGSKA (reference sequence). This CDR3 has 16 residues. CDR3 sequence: CSARGGQIVSSYEQYF. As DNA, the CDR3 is TGCAGTGCTAGAGGTGGACAAATAGTGAGCTCCTACGAGCAGTACTTC.